The clone carrying this TCR beta chain was observed a handful of times. The sample originates from a study of blood T cell repertoires in COVID-19. Study information: Sites in the United States, Italy and Spain provided acute and convalescent COVID-19 samples. Sample material is recorded as cDNA or gDNA derived from T cells, B-cell-depleted T cells, or PBMCs.

Original processing notes: Amplification from reference gene primers served as the basis for estimated nucleated cell counts. The data were produced by immunoSEQ multiplex PCR, yet TCRdb's version contains in-frame clones alone and is incomplete. The V and J calls and the clone size are those of that table, but D and trimming were determined from the DNA. The sample carries around 250,000 clones, 82% recorded once. Germline V CDR1 and CDR2: SGHAT, FQNNGV. The ends were cut back, 1 base at V and 6 bases at J, with 10 bases in the middle. The CDR3 covers 14 residues. The sequencing sample was made of peripheral blood. This receptor was identified in a woman aged 18-29 years with acute or convalescent COVID-19. The chain employs TRBV11-2 and TRBJ2-1; D ambiguous. The CDR3 sequence is CASSLVGRLNEQFF. The CDR3 nucleotides are TGTGCCAGCAGCTTAGTGGGCAGGCTCAATGAGCAGTTCTTC.